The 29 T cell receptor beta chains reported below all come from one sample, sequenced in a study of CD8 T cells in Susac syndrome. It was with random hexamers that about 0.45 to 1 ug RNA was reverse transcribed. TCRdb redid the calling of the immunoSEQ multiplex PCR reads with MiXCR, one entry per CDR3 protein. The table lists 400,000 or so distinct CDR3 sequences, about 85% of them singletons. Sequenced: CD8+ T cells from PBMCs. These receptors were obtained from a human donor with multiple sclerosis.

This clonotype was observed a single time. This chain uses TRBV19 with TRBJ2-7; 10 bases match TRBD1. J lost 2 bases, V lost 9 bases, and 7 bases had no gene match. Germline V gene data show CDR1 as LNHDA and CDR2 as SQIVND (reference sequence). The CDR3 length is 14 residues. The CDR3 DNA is TGTGCCAGCCATCCCGGGACAGGGGCCTACGAGCAGTACTTC. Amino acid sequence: CASHPGTGAYEQYF.

CDR3 bases: TGTGCCAGCAGTTCGACAGGGAGGGCTGAAGCTTTCTTT. Its translation is CASSSTGRAEAFF. The rearrangement joins TRBV6-1 to TRBJ1-1; 7 bases match TRBD1. CDR3 length: 13 amino acids. Germline V lookup: CDR1 MNHNS, CDR2 SASEGT. J gave up 6 bases and V 5 bases, and 6 bases lay outside the gene matches.

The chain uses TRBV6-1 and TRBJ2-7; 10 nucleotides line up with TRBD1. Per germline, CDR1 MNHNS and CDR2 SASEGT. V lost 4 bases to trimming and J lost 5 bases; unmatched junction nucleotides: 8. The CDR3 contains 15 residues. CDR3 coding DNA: TGTGCCAGCAGTGGGGACAGGGGCTCCCCCCACGAGCAGTACTTC. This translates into CASSGDRGSPHEQYF.

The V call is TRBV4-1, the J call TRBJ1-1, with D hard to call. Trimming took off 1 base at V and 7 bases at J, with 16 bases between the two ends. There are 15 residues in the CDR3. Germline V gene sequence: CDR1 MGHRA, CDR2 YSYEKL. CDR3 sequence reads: CASSQGRDPFNEAFF. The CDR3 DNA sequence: TGCGCCAGCAGCCAAGGAAGGGATCCCTTTAATGAAGCTTTCTTT.

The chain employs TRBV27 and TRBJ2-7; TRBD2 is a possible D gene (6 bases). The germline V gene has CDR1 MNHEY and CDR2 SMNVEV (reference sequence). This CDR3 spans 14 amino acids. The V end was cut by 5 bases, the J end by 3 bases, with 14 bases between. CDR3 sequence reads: CASSLTDGGYEQYF. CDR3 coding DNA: TGTGCCAGCAGTCTGACGGACGGGGGCTACGAGCAGTACTTC.

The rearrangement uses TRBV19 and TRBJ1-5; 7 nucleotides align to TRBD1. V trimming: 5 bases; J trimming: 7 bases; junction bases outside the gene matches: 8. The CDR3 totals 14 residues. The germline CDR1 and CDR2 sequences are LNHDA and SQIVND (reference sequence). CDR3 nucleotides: TGTGCCAGTAGTTACGAGGGGGCGGGACAGCCCCAGCATTTT. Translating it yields CASSYEGAGQPQHF. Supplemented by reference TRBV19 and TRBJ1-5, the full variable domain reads DGGITQSPKYLFRKEGQNVTLSCEQNLNHDAMYWYRQDPGQGLRLIYYSQIVNDFQKGDIAEGYSVSREKKESFPLTVTSAQKNPTAFYLCASSYEGAGQPQHFGDGTRLSIL.

The CDR3 nucleotides are TGTGCCAGCAGTGACTCGACAGCGCCAACCGGGGAGCTGTTTTTT. Translating it yields CASSDSTAPTGELFF. J is TRBJ2-2 and V is TRBV6-4; possibly TRBD1 for D (5 bases). The CDR3 sequence is 15 residues long. Germline V gives CDR1 MRHNA, CDR2 SNTAGT. The V and J ends lost 0 bases and 5 bases respectively, with 10 bases between them.

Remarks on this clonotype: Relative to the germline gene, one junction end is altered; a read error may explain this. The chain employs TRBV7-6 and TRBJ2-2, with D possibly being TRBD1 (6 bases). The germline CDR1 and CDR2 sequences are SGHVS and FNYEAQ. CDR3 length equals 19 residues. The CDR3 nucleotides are TGTGCCAACAGCTACCCACTCCGGGACACCGATGCGAACACCGGGGAGCTGTTTTTT. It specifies CANSYPLRDTDANTGELFF.

The CDR3 loop reads CASSPSRGAGETQYF. CDR3 nucleotides: TGTGCCAGCAGCCCATCTCGGGGGGCCGGGGAGACCCAGTACTTC. The gene calls are TRBV7-8 and TRBJ2-5; tentative D call: TRBD2 (7 bases). Germline V gene data show CDR1 as SGHVS and CDR2 as FQNEAQ. The CDR3 spans 15 residues. V was clipped by 5 bases and J by 5 bases, with 18 bases between them.

The CDR3 region has the DNA TGTGCCAGCAGTGAACACGAGCAGTACTTC. It is translated as CASSEHEQYF. The rearrangement links TRBV6-1 to TRBJ2-7; D unresolved. The CDR3 is 10 amino acids. Germline CDR1 is MNHNS and CDR2 is SASEGT. Deletions cut 2 bases from V and 5 bases from J, with 1 base between.

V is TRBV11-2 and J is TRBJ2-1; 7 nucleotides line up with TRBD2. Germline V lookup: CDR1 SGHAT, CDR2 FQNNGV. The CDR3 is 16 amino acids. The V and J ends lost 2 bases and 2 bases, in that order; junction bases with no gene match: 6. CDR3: CASSLWASGAYNEQFF. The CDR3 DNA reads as TGTGCCAGCAGCTTATGGGCTAGCGGAGCCTACAATGAGCAGTTCTTC.

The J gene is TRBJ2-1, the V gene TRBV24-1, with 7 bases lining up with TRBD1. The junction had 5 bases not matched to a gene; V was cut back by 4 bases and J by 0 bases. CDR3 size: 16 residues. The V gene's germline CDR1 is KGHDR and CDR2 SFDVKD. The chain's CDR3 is CATSEGTDGSYNEQFF. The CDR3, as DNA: TGTGCCACCAGTGAGGGGACAGACGGCTCCTACAATGAGCAGTTCTTC.

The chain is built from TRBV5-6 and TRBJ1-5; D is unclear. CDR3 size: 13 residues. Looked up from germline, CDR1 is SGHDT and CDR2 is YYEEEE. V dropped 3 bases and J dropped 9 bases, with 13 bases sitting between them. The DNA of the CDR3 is TGTGCCAGCAGCTCGGAGCGAGAGGTGCCCCAGCATTTT. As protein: CASSSEREVPQHF.

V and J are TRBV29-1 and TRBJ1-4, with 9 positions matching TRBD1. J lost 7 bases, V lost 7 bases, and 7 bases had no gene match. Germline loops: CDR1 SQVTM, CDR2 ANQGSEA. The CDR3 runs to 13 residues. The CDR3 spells CSGTGGIGEKLFF. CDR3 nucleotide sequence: TGCAGCGGAACAGGGGGCATTGGTGAAAAACTGTTTTTT.

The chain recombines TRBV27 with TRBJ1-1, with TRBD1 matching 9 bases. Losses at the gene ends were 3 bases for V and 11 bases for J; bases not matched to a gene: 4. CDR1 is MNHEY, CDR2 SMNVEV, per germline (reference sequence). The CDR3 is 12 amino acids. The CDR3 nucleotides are TGTGCCAGCAGTTTGGGGACAGGGAGTGCTTTCTTT. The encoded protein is CASSLGTGSAFF.

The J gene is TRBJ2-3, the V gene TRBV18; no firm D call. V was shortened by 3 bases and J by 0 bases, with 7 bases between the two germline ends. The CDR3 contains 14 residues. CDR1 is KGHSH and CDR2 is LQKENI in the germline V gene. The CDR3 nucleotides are TGTGCCAGCTCACCTGATAGTAGCACAGATACGCAGTATTTT. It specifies CASSPDSSTDTQYF.

The CDR3 nucleotides are TGTGCCATCAGTGAGAGCCGGCTTAGGCGGGAGCCCACAGATACGCAGTATTTT. Residues: CAISESRLRREPTDTQYF. The chain joins TRBV10-3 to TRBJ2-3; 7 bases align to TRBD2. J lost 2 bases, V lost 2 bases, and 13 bases had no gene match. This CDR3 is built from 18 residues. Germline values: CDR1 ENHRY, CDR2 SYGVKD.

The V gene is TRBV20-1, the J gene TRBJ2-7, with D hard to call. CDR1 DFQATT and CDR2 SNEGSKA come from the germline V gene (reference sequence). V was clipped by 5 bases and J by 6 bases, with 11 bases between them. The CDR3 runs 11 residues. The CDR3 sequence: CSAPIGSEQYF. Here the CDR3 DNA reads TGCAGTGCTCCCATTGGAAGCGAGCAGTACTTC.

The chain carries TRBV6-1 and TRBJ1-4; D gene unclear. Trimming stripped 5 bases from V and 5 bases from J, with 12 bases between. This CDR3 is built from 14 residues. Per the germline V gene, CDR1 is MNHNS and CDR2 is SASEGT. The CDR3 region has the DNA TGTGCCAGCAGTCAGAGGGAGACAAATGAAAAACTGTTTTTT. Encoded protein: CASSQRETNEKLFF.

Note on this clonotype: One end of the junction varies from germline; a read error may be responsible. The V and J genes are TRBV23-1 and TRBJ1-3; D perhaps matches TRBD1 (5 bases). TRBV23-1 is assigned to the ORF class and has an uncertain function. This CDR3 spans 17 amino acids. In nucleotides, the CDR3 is TGCGCCAGCAGTCAGAGGGGAGTAGGGCTCTCTGAAAACACCATATATTTT. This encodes CASSQRGVGLSENTIYF.

The CDR3 coding sequence is TGTGCCAGCGGATACGAGTATCAGCCCCAGCATTTT. Translated, it gives CASGYEYQPQHF. The V and J genes are TRBV27 and TRBJ1-5; D gene unclear. Germline V gene lookup returns CDR1 MNHEY and CDR2 SMNVEV (reference sequence). V lost 8 bases and J 5 bases, leaving 10 bases between the germline ends. This CDR3 contains 12 residues.

The CDR3 region has the DNA TGTGCCAGCAGTCATCTTGTAGGCTACAATGAGCAGTTCTTC. It is translated as CASSHLVGYNEQFF. The gene calls are TRBV27 and TRBJ2-1; unclear D gene. CDR3 size: 14 residues. The V gene's germline CDR1 is MNHEY and CDR2 SMNVEV (reference sequence). V lost 5 bases to trimming and J lost 3 bases, with 11 bases between them.

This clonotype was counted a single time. The DNA for the CDR3 is TGTGCCAGCAGCTTTGACGTAAATGAGCAGTTCTTC. Encoded protein: CASSFDVNEQFF. The chain couples TRBV7-9 to TRBJ2-1, with unresolved D. The germline gives CDR1 SEHNR, CDR2 FQNEAQ (reference sequence). With 3 bases removed from V and 7 bases from J, the gap between germline ends came to 7 bases. This CDR3 region has 12 residues.

The CDR3 loop reads CASSPGIDPNTEAFF. CDR3 coding DNA: TGCGCCAGCAGTCCCGGGATCGATCCGAACACTGAAGCTTTCTTT. The V and J genes are TRBV4-1 and TRBJ1-1; D unclear. Germline assignment: CDR1 MGHRA and CDR2 YSYEKL. The V end was cut by 6 bases, the J end by 1 base, with 15 bases between. The CDR3 contains 15 residues.

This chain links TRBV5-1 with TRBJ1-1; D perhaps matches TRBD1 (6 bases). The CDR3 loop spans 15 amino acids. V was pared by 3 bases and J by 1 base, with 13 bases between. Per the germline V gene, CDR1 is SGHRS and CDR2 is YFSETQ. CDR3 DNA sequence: TGCGCCAGCAGCTCGTGGGGGCAGCCGAACACTGAAGCTTTCTTT. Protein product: CASSSWGQPNTEAFF. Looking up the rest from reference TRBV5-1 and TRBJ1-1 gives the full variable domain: KAGVTQTPRYLIKTRGQQVTLSCSPISGHRSVSWYQQTPGQGLQFLFEYFSETQRNKGNFPGRFSGRQFSNSRSEMNVSTLELGDSALYLCASSSWGQPNTEAFFGQGTRLTVV.

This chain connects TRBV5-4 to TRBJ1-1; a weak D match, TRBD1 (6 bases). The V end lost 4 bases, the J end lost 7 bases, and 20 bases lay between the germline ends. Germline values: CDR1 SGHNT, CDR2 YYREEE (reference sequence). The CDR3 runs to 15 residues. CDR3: CASSPIVGGWDEAFF. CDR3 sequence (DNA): TGTGCCAGCAGCCCCATCGTGGGGGGCTGGGATGAAGCTTTCTTT.

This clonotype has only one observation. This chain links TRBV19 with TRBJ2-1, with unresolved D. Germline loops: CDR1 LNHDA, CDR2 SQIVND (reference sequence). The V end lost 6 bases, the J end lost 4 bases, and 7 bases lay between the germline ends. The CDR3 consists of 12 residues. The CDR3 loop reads CASSAQYNEQFF. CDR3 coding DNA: TGTGCCAGTAGCGCACAGTACAATGAGCAGTTCTTC.

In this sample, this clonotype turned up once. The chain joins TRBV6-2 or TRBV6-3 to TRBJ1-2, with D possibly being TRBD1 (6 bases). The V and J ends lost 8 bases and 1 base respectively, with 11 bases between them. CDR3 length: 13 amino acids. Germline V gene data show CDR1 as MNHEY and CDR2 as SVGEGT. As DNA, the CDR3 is TGTGCCAGCCAGAACAGGGTTAACTATGGCTACACCTTC. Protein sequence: CASQNRVNYGYTF.

The CDR3 reads CASSFVIVGTSRPHEQFF. DNA for the CDR3: TGTGCCAGCAGTTTCGTAATAGTAGGGACTAGCCGTCCCCATGAGCAGTTCTTC. The chain combines TRBV12-3 or TRBV12-4 with TRBJ2-1, with 9 bases lining up with TRBD2. This CDR3 comprises 18 residues. V gave up 3 bases and J gave up 8 bases; unmatched junction bases: 17.